The 4 T cell receptor beta chains below were found in one sample sequenced in a study of T cell repertoires in ileal Crohn's disease. Clones were read by immunoSEQ multiplex PCR, and TCRdb kept only the in-frame ones, dropping some. The sample gives about a thousand clones, roughly 84% of which show up once; 12% to 15% is in the top ten. The sequenced material came from ileal tissue. The receptors were sampled from an adult with Crohn's disease.

Concerning this clone itself: Relative to the germline gene, one junction end is altered; a read error may explain this. The chain has TRBV7-2 and TRBJ1-5, with TRBD1 matching 7 bases. Germline loops: CDR1 SGHTA, CDR2 FQGNSA. CDR3 length: 15 amino acids. CDR3 nucleotides: TGTGCCAGCAGCACCCGACAGGGTAGCCATCAGCCCCAGCATTTT. This encodes CASSTRQGSHQPQHF. The full variable domain, completed using reference TRBV7-2 and TRBJ1-5, is GAGVSQSPSNKVTEKGKDVELRCDPISGHTALYWYRQSLGQGLEFLIYFQGNSAPDKSGLPSDRFSAERTGGSVSTLTIQRTQQEDSAVYLCASSTRQGSHQPQHFGDGTRLSIL.

V usage is TRBV10-3 and J usage is TRBJ2-3, with D hard to call. This CDR3 comprises 12 residues. Between the trimmed V and J ends, which lost 4 bases and 3 bases, there was a span of 5 bases. Germline assignment: CDR1 ENHRY and CDR2 SYGVKD. CDR3 coding DNA: TGTGCCATCAGTGCCCCAACAGATACGCAGTATTTT. Translation: CAISAPTDTQYF.

The V and J genes are TRBV9 and TRBJ2-2, with 8 nucleotides matching TRBD2. This CDR3 comprises 15 residues. CDR1 and CDR2 from the germline V gene are SGDLS and YYNGEE. V was pared by 0 bases and J by 5 bases, with 3 bases of the junction left unmatched. The CDR3 loop reads CASSVGLAITGELFF. In DNA form, the CDR3 reads TGTGCCAGCAGCGTAGGACTAGCGATTACCGGGGAGCTGTTTTTT.

This sequence joins TRBV10-2 and TRBJ1-2; 7 bases are a match to TRBD1. J lost 7 bases, V lost 6 bases, and 11 bases had no gene match. The CDR3 is made up of 14 amino acids. Germline V lookup: CDR1 WSHSY, CDR2 SAAADI. This CDR3 is CASRTGQGDGGYTF. CDR3 nucleotide sequence: TGCGCCAGCAGGACCGGCCAGGGGGACGGTGGCTACACCTTC.